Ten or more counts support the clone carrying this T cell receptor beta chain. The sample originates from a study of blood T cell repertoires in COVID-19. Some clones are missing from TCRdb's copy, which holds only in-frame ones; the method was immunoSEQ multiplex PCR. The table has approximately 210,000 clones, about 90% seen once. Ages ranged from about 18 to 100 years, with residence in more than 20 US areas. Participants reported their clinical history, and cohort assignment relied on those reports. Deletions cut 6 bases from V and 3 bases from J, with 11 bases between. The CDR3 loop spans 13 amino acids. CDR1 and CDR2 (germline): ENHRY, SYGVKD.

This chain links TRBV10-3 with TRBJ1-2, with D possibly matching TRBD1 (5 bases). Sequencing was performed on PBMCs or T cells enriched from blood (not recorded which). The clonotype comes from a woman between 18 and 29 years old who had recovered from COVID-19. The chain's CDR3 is CAISTTGYYGYTF. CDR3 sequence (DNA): TGTGCCATCAGCACCACAGGTTACTATGGCTACACCTTC.